The source of this T cell receptor beta chain is a study of blood T cell repertoires in COVID-19. The length of the CDR3 is 16 residues. Trimming cost V 5 bases and J 3 bases; bases outside gene matches: 6. CDR1 and CDR2 from the germline V gene are SEHNR and FQNEAQ (reference sequence). The table came from immunoSEQ multiplex PCR; TCRdb's copy has only in-frame clones and leaves some out. The sample shows about 250,000 clones, roughly nine tenths of them seen only once. Sequencing was done on a sample of peripheral blood. V usage is TRBV7-9 and J usage is TRBJ2-1, with 11 bases that match TRBD2. The receptor was derived from a man between 18 and 35 years old with active or convalescent COVID-19. CDR3 protein: CASSPQGLADYNEQFF. Here the CDR3 DNA reads TGTGCCAGCAGCCCCCAGGGACTAGCGGACTACAATGAGCAGTTCTTC.